The 29 T cell receptor beta chains listed next were all sequenced from one sample in a study of OX40 agonist ivuxolimab in advanced cancers. The data were produced by immunoSEQ multiplex PCR, yet TCRdb's version contains in-frame clones alone and is incomplete. The sample shows fewer than 90,000 clones, 80% to 90% of them seen only once. Source: CD4+ or CD8+ T cells sorted from blood, taken in a trial of the OX40 agonist ivuxolimab. The source of these receptors is an adult with an advanced solid tumor such as melanoma, head and neck, liver or kidney cancer.

In DNA form, the CDR3 reads TGTGCCAGCAGCTTGGGGACAGCTTCACCCCTCCACTTT. This gives the protein CASSLGTASPLHF. The rearrangement joins TRBV11-2 to TRBJ1-6, with 7 positions matching TRBD1. The length of the CDR3 is 13 residues. The germline V gene has CDR1 SGHAT and CDR2 FQNNGV. The V and J ends lost 3 bases and 9 bases, in that order; junction bases with no gene match: 2.

The rearrangement joins TRBV5-8 to TRBJ1-2; 7 bases match TRBD1. Germline V gene lookup returns CDR1 SGHTS and CDR2 YDEGEE. The CDR3 is 13 residues long. The V gene end was trimmed by 3 bases and the J gene end by 8 bases; junction bases not matched to a gene: 7. The CDR3 region has the DNA TGTGCCAGCAGCTCTCCGGGACAGAGAGGCTACACCTTC. This codes for CASSSPGQRGYTF.

This chain uses TRBV9 with TRBJ2-3; D call uncertain. Germline V gene data show CDR1 as SGDLS and CDR2 as YYNGEE. V dropped 0 bases and J dropped 2 bases, with 4 bases sitting between them. This CDR3 comprises 13 residues. CDR3: CASSVGTTDTQYF. CDR3 DNA sequence: TGTGCCAGCAGCGTAGGGACCACAGATACGCAGTATTTT.

The chain couples TRBV28 to TRBJ2-5; 10 nucleotides match TRBD2. V lost 6 bases and J lost 4; bases outside the gene matches: 8. CDR1 is MDHEN, CDR2 SYDVKM, per germline. The CDR3 has 15 residues. The CDR3 loop is CASSESGGAPETQYF. The CDR3 nucleotides are TGTGCCAGCAGCGAAAGCGGGGGGGCCCCAGAGACCCAGTACTTC.

As to this clone: One end of the junction varies from germline; a read error may be responsible. V usage is TRBV4-1 and J usage is TRBJ2-7; 10 nucleotides align to TRBD2. Per germline, CDR1 MGHRA and CDR2 YSYEKL. The CDR3 is made up of 15 amino acids. CDR3 DNA sequence: TGCGCCAACAGCCATGGGACTAGCGTTTCCTACGAGCAGTACTTC. Protein: CANSHGTSVSYEQYF.

The V gene is TRBV5-1, the J gene TRBJ1-5; 8 bases align to TRBD1. J gave up 3 bases and V 4 bases, and 9 bases lay outside the gene matches. This CDR3 spans 16 amino acids. Germline CDR1 reads SGHRS; CDR2 reads YFSETQ. For the CDR3, the DNA is TGCGCCAGCAGCCCTGGACAGGGCCAAAACAATCAGCCCCAGCATTTT. Amino acids: CASSPGQGQNNQPQHF.

This chain connects TRBV7-8 to TRBJ2-7; D gene uncertain. The V and J ends lost 2 bases and 3 bases respectively, with 11 bases between them. CDR1 is SGHVS and CDR2 is FQNEAQ in the germline V gene. The CDR3 runs to 14 residues. CDR3 nucleotide sequence: TGTGCCAGCAGCTTATCCACTAACCTCTACGAGCAGTACTTC. It codes for CASSLSTNLYEQYF.

The chain uses TRBV4-2 and TRBJ1-1, with no clear D. Germline V CDR1 and CDR2: LGHNA, YNFKEQ. The V gene lost 1 base and the J gene lost 4 bases, with 13 bases spanning the gap. The CDR3 totals 15 residues. As DNA, the CDR3 is TGTGCCAGCAGCCAAGTGGGAACACAGCGCACTGAAGCTTTCTTT. Amino acids: CASSQVGTQRTEAFF.

The rearrangement joins TRBV27 to TRBJ2-4; D call uncertain. This CDR3 is built from 16 residues. From germline, CDR1 is MNHEY and CDR2 SMNVEV (reference sequence). The germline V and J ends were trimmed by 5 bases and 0 bases, with 14 bases remaining between them. DNA for the CDR3: TGTGCCAGCAGTCCGGTAATCGACCTAGCCAAAAACATTCAGTACTTC. Amino acid sequence: CASSPVIDLAKNIQYF.

CDR3 nucleotides: TGTGCCAGCAGTCGACAGGGGAAGAACACCGGGGAGCTGTTTTTT. This gives the protein CASSRQGKNTGELFF. The rearrangement uses TRBV5-4 and TRBJ2-2; the match to TRBD1 covers 8 bases. The CDR3 totals 15 residues. CDR1 and CDR2 from the germline V gene are SGHNT and YYREEE (reference sequence). V lost 5 bases and J lost 1; bases outside the gene matches: 4.

The chain recombines TRBV6-6 with TRBJ1-5; D gene unclear. The germline V gene encodes CDR1 MNHNY and CDR2 SVGAGI (reference sequence). The ends were cut back, 6 bases at V and 5 bases at J, with 14 bases in the middle. The CDR3 totals 14 residues. For the CDR3, the DNA is TGTGCCAGCAGCCCGGTGGCGCGGGATCAGCCCCAGCATTTT. Translation: CASSPVARDQPQHF.

V and J are TRBV29-1 and TRBJ2-7; 10 positions match TRBD1. The CDR3 is 16 residues long. Germline CDR1 is SQVTM and CDR2 is ANQGSEA. J gave up 5 bases and V 7 bases, and 17 bases lay outside the gene matches. CDR3 bases: TGCAGCGCATTTTCGTACCGGGACAGGGGTTACCACGAGCAGTACTTC. This gives the protein CSAFSYRDRGYHEQYF.

The chain uses TRBV19 and TRBJ1-1; D is unresolved. The CDR3 has 13 amino acids. Trimming removed 3 bases at V and 1 base at J, with 6 bases between. CDR1 and CDR2 from the germline V gene are LNHDA and SQIVND (reference sequence). The CDR3 spells CASSMMGNTEAFF. As DNA, the CDR3 is TGTGCCAGTAGTATGATGGGGAACACTGAAGCTTTCTTT.

V is TRBV5-4 and J is TRBJ2-1; unclear D gene. Trimming took 2 bases from V and 6 from J, leaving 9 bases between them. The CDR3 totals 13 residues. Germline-derived CDR1 and CDR2 are SGHNT and YYREEE (reference sequence). The CDR3 is CASSFELPNEQFF. For the CDR3, the DNA is TGTGCCAGCAGCTTCGAGCTCCCCAATGAGCAGTTCTTC.

The sample holds a few counts of this clone. The chain uses TRBV19 and TRBJ1-2; 9 bases fit TRBD1. Germline CDR1 LNHDA, CDR2 SQIVND (reference sequence). V dropped 0 bases and J dropped 9; count of bases not matched to a gene: 8. The length of the CDR3 is 15 residues. The CDR3 here is CASSIDLGTGSRYTF. The CDR3 coding sequence is TGTGCCAGTAGTATAGATCTAGGGACAGGGAGTCGCTACACCTTC.

This chain connects TRBV7-2 to TRBJ2-3; D is possibly TRBD2 (6 bases). In germline, CDR1 is SGHTA, CDR2 FQGNSA. The CDR3 extends over 14 amino acids. Trimming pared 5 bases from V and 7 bases from J, leaving 16 bases between. The CDR3 sequence: CASSPFKGRHTQYF. CDR3 sequence (DNA): TGTGCCAGCAGCCCGTTCAAAGGGAGGCATACGCAGTATTTT.

V usage is TRBV19 and J usage is TRBJ1-1; D call uncertain. The CDR3 covers 14 residues. Germline V lookup: CDR1 LNHDA, CDR2 SQIVND (reference sequence). Trimming left V 6 bases short and J 0 bases short, with 11 bases between. The CDR3 nucleotides are TGTGCCAGTAGGCAAACGTTCCTGAACACTGAAGCTTTCTTT. As protein: CASRQTFLNTEAFF.

The chain combines TRBV6-1 with TRBJ2-3; 8 positions agree with TRBD1. V lost 5 bases to trimming and J lost 2 bases; unmatched junction nucleotides: 6. The length of the CDR3 is 15 residues. CDR1 and CDR2 (germline): MNHNS, SASEGT. Here the CDR3 reads CASSPTGAITDTQYF. The CDR3 DNA reads TGTGCCAGCAGTCCGACAGGGGCTATCACAGATACGCAGTATTTT.

This chain joins TRBV27 and TRBJ1-2; 7 nucleotides match TRBD1. J lost 5 bases, V lost 5 bases, and 11 bases had no gene match. Germline CDR1 MNHEY, CDR2 SMNVEV (reference sequence). The CDR3 spans 15 residues. DNA for the CDR3: TGTGCCAGCAGTGCAAAGGGGGCGCTGGTTTATGGCTACACCTTC. Its protein product is CASSAKGALVYGYTF.

This chain uses TRBV6-5 with TRBJ1-1, with 9 bases fitting TRBD1. The CDR3 is 15 amino acids. V was clipped by 6 bases and J by 0 bases; unmatched bases: 5. Per the germline V gene, CDR1 is MNHEY and CDR2 is SVGAGI. The DNA of the CDR3 is TGTGCCAGCAGACCGAGGGACAGGGTGAACACTGAAGCTTTCTTT. This translates into CASRPRDRVNTEAFF.

The CDR3 DNA sequence: TGTGCCAGTAGTGATTATCAAGGGGGCTATAATTCACCCCTCCACTTT. This codes for CASSDYQGGYNSPLHF. The genes are TRBV19 and TRBJ1-6, with D possibly matching TRBD1 (6 bases). The CDR3 contains 16 residues. V was shortened by 5 bases and J by 3 bases, with 14 bases between the two germline ends. Per germline, CDR1 LNHDA and CDR2 SQIVND (reference sequence).

This chain links TRBV25-1 with TRBJ2-1; D call uncertain. There are 11 residues in the CDR3. Trimming pared 6 bases from V and 6 bases from J, leaving 6 bases between. CDR1 and CDR2 from the germline V gene are MGHDK and SYGVNS. The CDR3: CASRQTNEQFF. As DNA, the CDR3 is TGTGCCAGCAGACAGACCAATGAGCAGTTCTTC.

This clone is a singleton in its sample. This chain connects TRBV5-1 to TRBJ2-6; the match to TRBD2 covers 8 bases. Germline CDR1 reads SGHRS; CDR2 reads YFSETQ. Germline trimming cut 6 bases from V and 2 bases from J; bases unmatched to any gene: 7. The CDR3 is made up of 16 amino acids. The CDR3 DNA reads as TGCGCCAGCACAAGGACTAGCTCGGCTGGGGCCAACGTCCTGACTTTC. It is translated as CASTRTSSAGANVLTF.

The V and J genes are TRBV27 and TRBJ2-3; 7 bases are shared with TRBD1. This CDR3 has 14 residues. The germline CDR1 and CDR2 sequences are MNHEY and SMNVEV (reference sequence). V shed 6 bases, J shed 0 bases, and the junction held 3 bases outside the gene matches. The CDR3 loop reads CASRRQGSTDTQYF. CDR3 in DNA: TGTGCCAGCAGGAGACAGGGAAGCACAGATACGCAGTATTTT.

The chain carries TRBV6-1 and TRBJ2-3; 9 nucleotides match TRBD2. This CDR3 is built from 14 residues. After removal of 8 bases from V and 0 bases from J, the junction contained 3 bases not matched to a gene. Germline values: CDR1 MNHNS, CDR2 SASEGT. Here the CDR3 DNA reads TGTGCCAGCCAGCGGGGGGCTAGCACAGATACGCAGTATTTT. Translated: CASQRGASTDTQYF.

The chain carries TRBV18 and TRBJ2-5; no reliable D call. CDR3 length: 13 residues. CDR1 is KGHSH and CDR2 is LQKENI in the germline V gene. V gave up 4 bases and J gave up 4 bases, with 10 bases separating them. This chain's CDR3 is CASSLTRSETQYF. For the CDR3, the DNA is TGTGCCAGCTCACTAACAAGGTCAGAGACCCAGTACTTC.

The chain couples TRBV6-1 to TRBJ2-5, with D maybe TRBD1 (5 bases). The CDR3 covers 15 residues. The germline CDR1 and CDR2 sequences are MNHNS and SASEGT. For the CDR3, the DNA is TGTTCTAGTAGGGGAATTGTGCCGTACCAAGAGACCCAGTACTTC. Amino acid sequence: CSSRGIVPYQETQYF.

The rearrangement links TRBV11-2 to TRBJ1-3; weak D call: TRBD1 (5 bases). The length of the CDR3 is 14 residues. CDR1 is SGHAT, CDR2 FQNNGV, per germline. Trimming removed 5 bases at V and 0 bases at J, with 8 bases between. CDR3 nucleotide sequence: TGTGCCAGCAGCCACAGGAGCTCTGGAAACACCATATATTTT. Translating it yields CASSHRSSGNTIYF.

The chain combines TRBV6-1 with TRBJ1-6, with unresolved D. The germline gives CDR1 MNHNS, CDR2 SASEGT. Trimming shortened V by 6 bases and J by 8 bases, and 11 bases separated the two germline ends. The CDR3 sequence is 13 residues long. CDR3 in amino acids: CASREHLDSPLHF. In DNA form, the CDR3 reads TGTGCCAGCAGGGAACATCTGGATTCACCCCTCCACTTT.